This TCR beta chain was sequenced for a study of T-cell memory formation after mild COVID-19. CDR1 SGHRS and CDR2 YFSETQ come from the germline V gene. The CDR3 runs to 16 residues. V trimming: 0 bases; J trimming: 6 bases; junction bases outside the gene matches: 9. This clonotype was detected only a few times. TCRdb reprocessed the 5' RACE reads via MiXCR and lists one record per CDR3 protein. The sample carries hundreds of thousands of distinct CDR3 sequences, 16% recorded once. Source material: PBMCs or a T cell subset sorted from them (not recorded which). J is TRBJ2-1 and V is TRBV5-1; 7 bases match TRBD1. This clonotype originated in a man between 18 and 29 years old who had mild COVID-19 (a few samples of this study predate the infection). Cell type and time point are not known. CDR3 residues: CASSLAPTGVGNEQFF. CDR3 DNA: TGCGCCAGCAGCTTGGCCCCTACAGGGGTCGGCAATGAGCAGTTCTTC.